A selection of T cell receptor beta chains follows, all from one sample in a study of early T cells in non-severe SARS-CoV-2 infection. MiXCR, applied by TCRdb to the 5' RACE reads, yields one record per CDR3 protein. Here the sample spans roughly 70,000 distinct CDR3 sequences, around 20% being singletons. The specimen comprised whole blood, sampled at baseline. The receptors here all came from an adult who was a healthcare worker with PCR-confirmed SARS-CoV-2 infection or an uninfected control (not recorded which). Each CDR3 is given with its conserved first and last residue.

CDR3 length: 14; V gene: TRBV6-6; CDR3 protein: CASSDRQLNYGYTF
CDR3 length: 15; V gene: TRBV9; CDR3 protein: CASSVAGSVPDTQYF
CDR3 length: 11; V gene: TRBV11-1; CDR3 protein: CAGQGFDGYTF
CDR3 length: 14; V gene: TRBV20-1; CDR3 protein: CSAISGGNTGELFF
CDR3 length: 14; V gene: TRBV18; CDR3 protein: CASSPGLSTDTQYF
CDR3 length: 14; V gene: TRBV6-1; CDR3 protein: CASRPELANYGYTF
CDR3 length: 14; V gene: TRBV7-9; CDR3 protein: CASSLEGGDYGYTF
CDR3 length: 14; V gene: TRBV2; CDR3 protein: CASSVKQGTDGYTF
CDR3 length: 14; V gene: TRBV5-4; CDR3 protein: CASSTRGSYNEQFF
CDR3 length: 14; V gene: TRBV18; CDR3 protein: CASSPRRANEKLFF
CDR3 length: 16; V gene: TRBV12-5; CDR3 protein: CASGLVLTGVNYGYTF